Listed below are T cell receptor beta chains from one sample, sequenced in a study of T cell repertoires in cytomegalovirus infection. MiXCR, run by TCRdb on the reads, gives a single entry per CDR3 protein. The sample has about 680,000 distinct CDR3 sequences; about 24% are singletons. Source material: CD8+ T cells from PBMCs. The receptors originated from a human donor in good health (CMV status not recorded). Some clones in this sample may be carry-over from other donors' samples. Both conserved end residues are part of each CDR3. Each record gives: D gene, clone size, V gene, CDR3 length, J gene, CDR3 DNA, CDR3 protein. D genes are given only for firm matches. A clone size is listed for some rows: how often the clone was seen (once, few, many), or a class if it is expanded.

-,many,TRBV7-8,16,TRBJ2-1,TGTGCCAGCAGCTTTAGGGGCTTGGTCTATTACAATGAGCAGTTCTTC,CASSFRGLVYYNEQFF
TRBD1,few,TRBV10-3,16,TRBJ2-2,TGTGCCATCACCAGGACAGGGGAAGCGAACACCGGGGAGCTGTTTTTT,CAITRTGEANTGELFF
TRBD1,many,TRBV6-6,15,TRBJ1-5,TGTGCCAGCAGGGACACGACAGGGTGGGGTCAGCCCCAGCATTTT,CASRDTTGWGQPQHF
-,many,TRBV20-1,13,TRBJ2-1,TGCAGTGCTAGACCTACAGGGTACAATGAGCAGTTCTTC,CSARPTGYNEQFF
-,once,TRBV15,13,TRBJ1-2,TGTGCCACGCGCTCCTCTTGGGTGGAGGGCTACACCTTC,CATRSSWVEGYTF
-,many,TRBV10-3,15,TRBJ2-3,TGTGCCATCAGTGAAGGGGCGGGGAACACAGATACGCAGTATTTT,CAISEGAGNTDTQYF
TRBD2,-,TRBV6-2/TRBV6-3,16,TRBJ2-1,TGTGCCAGCAACTTAAGAGGGACTAACTCCTACAATGAGCAGTTCTTC,CASNLRGTNSYNEQFF
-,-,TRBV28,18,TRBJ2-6,TGTGCCAGCAGCTCCATGGGCAGGGTTCAGGCTGGGGCCAACGTCCTGACTTTC,CASSSMGRVQAGANVLTF
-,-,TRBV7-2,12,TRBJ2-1,TGTGCCAGCAGCTCTACAGACAATGAGCAGTTCTTC,CASSSTDNEQFF
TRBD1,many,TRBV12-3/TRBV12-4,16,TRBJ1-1,TGTGCCAGCAGCCTTATCGCTACAGGGGGACTCACTGAAGCTTTCTTT,CASSLIATGGLTEAFF
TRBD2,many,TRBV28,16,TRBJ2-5,TGTGCCAGCAGTCTCCTCCTAGCGGGGGGGCCAGAGACCCAGTACTTC,CASSLLLAGGPETQYF
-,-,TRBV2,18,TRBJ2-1,TGTGCCAGCAGTGCCCTTGTCAGCAGGGTACGGGCCTACAATGAGCAGTTCTTC,CASSALVSRVRAYNEQFF
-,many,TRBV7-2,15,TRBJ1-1,TGTGCCAGCAGCTTAGCGCTTGGGGGGAACACTGAAGCTTTCTTT,CASSLALGGNTEAFF
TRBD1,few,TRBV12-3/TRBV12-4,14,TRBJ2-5,TGTGCCAGCAACGGACAGGGAGGCCAAGAGACCCAGTACTTC,CASNGQGGQETQYF
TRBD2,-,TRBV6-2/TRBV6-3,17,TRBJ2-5,TGTGCCAGCAGTCGGACTAGCGGGGGGCCAATTCAAGAGACCCAGTACTTC,CASSRTSGGPIQETQYF
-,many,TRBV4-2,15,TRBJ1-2,TGTGCCAGCAGCCCCAGACGTGGCAGGACCGATGGCTACACCTTC,CASSPRRGRTDGYTF
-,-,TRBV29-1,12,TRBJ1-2,TGCAGCGTCCCTCGACAGGACCATGGCTACACCTTC,CSVPRQDHGYTF
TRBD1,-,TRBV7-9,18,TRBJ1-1,TGTGCCAGCAGCCCGTACGACAGGGATCCAGGACGTTGGGCTGAAGCTTTCTTT,CASSPYDRDPGRWAEAFF
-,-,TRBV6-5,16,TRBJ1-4,TGTGCCAGCAAAGGAACTGACCAGGGGTATCGTGAAAAACTGTTTTTT,CASKGTDQGYREKLFF